This T cell receptor (beta chain) stems from a study of OX40 agonist ivuxolimab in advanced cancers. In the study overall: People in dose escalation had one of these cancers: hepatocellular carcinoma, melanoma, renal cell or head and neck cancer.

The germline gives CDR1 MNHEY, CDR2 SVGAGI. The CDR3 sequence is 12 residues long. Losses at the gene ends were 4 bases for V and 8 bases for J; bases not matched to a gene: 3. Note on this clone: Its antigen is still unknown.

Only in-frame clones appear in the TCRdb table, and some are missing; sequencing was by immunoSEQ multiplex PCR. The sample lists 70,000 to 80,000 clones, around 90% occurring once. General study results and limits: The antigens recognized by the expanded peripheral T cells, that is their antigen specificity, were not determined.

This chain links TRBV6-5 with TRBJ1-1; 8 bases line up with TRBD1. The TCR comes from an adult with an advanced solid tumor such as melanoma, head and neck, liver or kidney cancer. The sample in question was CD4+ or CD8+ T cells sorted from blood, obtained in a trial of the OX40 agonist ivuxolimab. Written as DNA, the CDR3 is TGTGCCAGCAGTTTTGGGACAGGCGAAGCTTTCTTT. Translating it yields CASSFGTGEAFF.